Listed here are 2 T cell receptor beta chains from one sample, sequenced in a study of cytomegalovirus exposure and HLA in healthy donors. Amplification used 60 Vbeta primers and 13 Jbeta primers. TCRdb's table, derived via immunoSEQ multiplex PCR, lists solely in-frame clones and lacks some. The profile shows under 200,000 clones, around four fifths of them singletons. The sequenced sample consisted of PBMCs. Source of these receptors: a woman aged 18-29 years in good health and CMV-seronegative.

Worth noting for this clone: Other DNA sequences in this specimen translate into the identical CDR3. The rearrangement joins TRBV5-1 to TRBJ2-7; possibly TRBD2 for D (6 bases). This CDR3 has 14 amino acids. V lost 1 base and J 1 base, leaving 9 bases between the germline ends. The V gene's germline CDR1 is SGHRS and CDR2 YFSETQ. The CDR3 sequence is CASSLTSKSYEQYF. For the CDR3, the DNA is TGCGCCAGCAGCTTGACTAGCAAATCCTACGAGCAGTACTTC.

The J gene is TRBJ2-3, the V gene TRBV6-5; 10 bases are shared with TRBD1. The germline gives CDR1 MNHEY, CDR2 SVGAGI. CDR3 size: 15 residues. The ends lost 4 bases at V and 2 bases at J; junction bases unmatched: 3. The CDR3 nucleotides are TGTGCCAGCAGTTCCGGGACAGGGGCCACAGATACGCAGTATTTT. This encodes CASSSGTGATDTQYF.